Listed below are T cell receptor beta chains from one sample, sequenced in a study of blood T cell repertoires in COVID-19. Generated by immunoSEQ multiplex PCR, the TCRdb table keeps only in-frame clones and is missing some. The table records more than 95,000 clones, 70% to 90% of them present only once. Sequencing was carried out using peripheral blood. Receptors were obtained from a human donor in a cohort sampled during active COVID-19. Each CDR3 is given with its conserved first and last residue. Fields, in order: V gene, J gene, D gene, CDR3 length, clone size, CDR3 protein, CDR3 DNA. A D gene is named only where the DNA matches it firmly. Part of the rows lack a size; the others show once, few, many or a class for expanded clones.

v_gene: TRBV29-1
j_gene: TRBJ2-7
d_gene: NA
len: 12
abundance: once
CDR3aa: CSVGRDGYEQYF
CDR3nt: TGCAGCGTTGGGAGGGATGGCTACGAGCAGTACTTC

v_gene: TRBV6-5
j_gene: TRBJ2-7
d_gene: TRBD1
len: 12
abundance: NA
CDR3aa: CATKGQMYEQYF
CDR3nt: TGTGCCACCAAGGGACAGATGTACGAGCAGTACTTC

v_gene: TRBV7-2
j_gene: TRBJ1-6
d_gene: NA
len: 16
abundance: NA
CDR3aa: CASSQNAPVANSPLHF
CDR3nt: TGTGCCAGCAGCCAAAATGCCCCGGTCGCGAATTCACCCCTCCACTTT

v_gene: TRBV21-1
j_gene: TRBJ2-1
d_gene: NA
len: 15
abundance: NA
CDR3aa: CASSKGLAPINEQFF
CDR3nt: TGTGCCAGCAGCAAGGGGCTAGCGCCTATAAATGAGCAGTTCTTC

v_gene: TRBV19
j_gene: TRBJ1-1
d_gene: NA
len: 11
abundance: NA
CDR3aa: CASSPGLEAFF
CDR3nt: TGTGCCAGTAGCCCCGGTCTTGAAGCTTTCTTT

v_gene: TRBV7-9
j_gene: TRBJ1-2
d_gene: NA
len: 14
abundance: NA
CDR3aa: CASSPVSAVSGYTF
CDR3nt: TGTGCCAGCAGCCCCGTGTCGGCGGTTAGTGGCTACACCTTC

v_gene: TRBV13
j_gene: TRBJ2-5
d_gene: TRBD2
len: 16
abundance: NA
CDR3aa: CASSFISSGRSETQYF
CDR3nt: TGTGCCAGCAGCTTCATTTCTAGCGGGAGGAGCGAGACCCAGTACTTC

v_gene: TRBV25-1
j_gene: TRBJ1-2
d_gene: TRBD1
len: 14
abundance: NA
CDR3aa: CASTSGQDFYGYTF
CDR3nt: TGTGCCAGCACCTCGGGACAGGACTTCTATGGCTACACCTTC

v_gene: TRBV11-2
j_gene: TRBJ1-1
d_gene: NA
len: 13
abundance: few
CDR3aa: CASSADRNTEAFF
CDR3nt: TGTGCCAGCAGCGCCGACAGGAACACTGAAGCTTTCTTT

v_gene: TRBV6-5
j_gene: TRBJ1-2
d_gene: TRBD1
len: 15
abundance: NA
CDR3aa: CASRTNPQGDYGYTF
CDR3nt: TGTGCCAGCCGAACGAACCCCCAGGGGGACTATGGCTACACCTTC

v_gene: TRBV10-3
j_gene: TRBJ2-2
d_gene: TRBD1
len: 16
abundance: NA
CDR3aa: CAISHTGTGGTGELFF
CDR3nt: TGTGCCATCAGTCATACCGGGACAGGGGGGACCGGGGAGCTGTTTTTT

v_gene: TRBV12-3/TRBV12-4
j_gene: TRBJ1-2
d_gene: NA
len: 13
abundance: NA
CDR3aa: CASRKQGFLGYTF
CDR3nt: TGTGCCAGCAGGAAACAGGGCTTCCTGGGCTACACCTTC

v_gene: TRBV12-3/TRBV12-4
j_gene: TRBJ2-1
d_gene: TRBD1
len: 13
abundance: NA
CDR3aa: CASSRTGGSEQFF
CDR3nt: TGTGCCAGCAGCCGGACAGGGGGCAGTGAGCAGTTCTTC

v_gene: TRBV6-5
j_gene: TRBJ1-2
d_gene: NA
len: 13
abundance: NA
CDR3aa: CASSPRVEHGYTF
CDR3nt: TGTGCCAGCAGCCCGAGGGTTGAGCATGGCTACACCTTC

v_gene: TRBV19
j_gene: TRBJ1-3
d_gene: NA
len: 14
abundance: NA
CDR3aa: CASSPGVTGNTIYF
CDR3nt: TGTGCCAGTAGTCCGGGTGTGACTGGAAACACCATATATTTT

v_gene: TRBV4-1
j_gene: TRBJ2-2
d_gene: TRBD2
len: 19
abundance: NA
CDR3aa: CASSLVGTSGSSRTGELFF
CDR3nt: TGCGCCAGCAGCCTAGTCGGGACTAGCGGGAGTTCACGCACCGGGGAGCTGTTTTTT

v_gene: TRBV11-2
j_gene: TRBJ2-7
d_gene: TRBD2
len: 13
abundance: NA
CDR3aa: CASSPGLAQEQYF
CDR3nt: TGTGCCAGCAGCCCTGGACTAGCCCAGGAGCAGTACTTC

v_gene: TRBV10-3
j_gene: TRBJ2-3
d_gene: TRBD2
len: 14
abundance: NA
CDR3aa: CAIQGAGDPDTQYF
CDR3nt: TGTGCCATCCAGGGAGCGGGAGACCCAGATACGCAGTATTTT

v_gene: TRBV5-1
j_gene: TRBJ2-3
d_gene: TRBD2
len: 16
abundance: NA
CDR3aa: CASSPTSGFSTDTQYF
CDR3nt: TGCGCCAGCAGCCCGACTAGCGGATTTAGCACAGATACGCAGTATTTT

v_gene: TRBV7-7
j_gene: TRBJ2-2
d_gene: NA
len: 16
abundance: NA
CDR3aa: CASSPHIGPAGGELFF
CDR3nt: TGTGCTAGCAGCCCCCACATTGGACCTGCGGGCGGGGAGCTGTTTTTT

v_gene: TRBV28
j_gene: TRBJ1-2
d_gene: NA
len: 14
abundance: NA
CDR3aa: CASRYPAGSYGYTF
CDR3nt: TGTGCCAGCAGATACCCCGCGGGGAGCTATGGCTACACCTTC

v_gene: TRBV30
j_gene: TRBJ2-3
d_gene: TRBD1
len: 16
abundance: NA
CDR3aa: CAWSPRDREPTDTQYF
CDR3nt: TGTGCCTGGAGTCCCCGGGACAGGGAGCCCACAGATACGCAGTATTTT

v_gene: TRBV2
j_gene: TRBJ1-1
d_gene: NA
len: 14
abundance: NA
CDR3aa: CASSDQGGYTEAFF
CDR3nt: TGTGCCAGCAGTGACCAGGGAGGGTACACTGAAGCTTTCTTT

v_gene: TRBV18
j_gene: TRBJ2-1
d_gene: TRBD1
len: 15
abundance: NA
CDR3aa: CASSPSRQGYNEQFF
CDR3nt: TGTGCCAGCTCACCTTCGAGACAGGGCTACAATGAGCAGTTCTTC

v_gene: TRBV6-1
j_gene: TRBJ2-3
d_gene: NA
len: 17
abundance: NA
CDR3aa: CASRERGGDLSTDTQYF
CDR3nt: TGTGCCAGCAGGGAACGAGGAGGGGATCTCAGCACAGATACGCAGTATTTT

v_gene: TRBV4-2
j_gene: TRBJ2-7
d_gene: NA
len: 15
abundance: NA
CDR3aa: CASSQGGVSSYEQYF
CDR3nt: TGTGCCAGCAGCCAAGGGGGGGTGAGCTCCTACGAGCAGTACTTC

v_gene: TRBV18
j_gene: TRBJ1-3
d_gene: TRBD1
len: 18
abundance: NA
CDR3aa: CASSPRGQVTNSGNTIYF
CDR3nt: TGTGCCAGCTCACCACGGGGACAGGTGACGAACTCTGGAAACACCATATATTTT

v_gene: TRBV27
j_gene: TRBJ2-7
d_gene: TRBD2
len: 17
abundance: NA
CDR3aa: CASSPLMGSVGGGEQYF
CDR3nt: TGTGCCAGCAGTCCCCTTATGGGGAGCGTGGGGGGGGGCGAGCAGTACTTC

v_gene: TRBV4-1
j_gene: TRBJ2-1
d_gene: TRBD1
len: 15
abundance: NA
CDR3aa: CASSQVQGALNEQFF
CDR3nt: TGCGCCAGCAGCCAAGTACAGGGGGCATTGAATGAGCAGTTCTTC

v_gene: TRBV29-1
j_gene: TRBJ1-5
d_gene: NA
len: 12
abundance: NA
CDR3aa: CSVAEGNQPQHF
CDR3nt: TGCAGCGTTGCTGAGGGAAATCAGCCCCAGCATTTT

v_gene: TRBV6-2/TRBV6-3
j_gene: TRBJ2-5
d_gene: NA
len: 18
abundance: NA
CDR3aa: CASSFPGQGGLARETQYF
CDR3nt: TGTGCCAGCAGTTTCCCGGGACAGGGGGGACTAGCGCGTGAGACCCAGTACTTC

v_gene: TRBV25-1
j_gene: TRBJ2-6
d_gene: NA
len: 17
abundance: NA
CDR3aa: CASSEDFSSSGANVLTF
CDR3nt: TGTGCCAGCAGTGAAGACTTCTCTTCTTCTGGGGCCAACGTCCTGACTTTC

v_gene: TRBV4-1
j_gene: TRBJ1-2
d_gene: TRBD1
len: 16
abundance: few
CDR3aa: CASSQDGDRGTHGYTF
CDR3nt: TGCGCCAGCAGCCAAGATGGGGACAGGGGGACCCATGGCTACACCTTC

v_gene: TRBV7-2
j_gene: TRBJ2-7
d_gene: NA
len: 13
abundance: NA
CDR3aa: CASSASPGYEQYF
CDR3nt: TGTGCCAGCAGCGCGAGCCCGGGCTACGAGCAGTACTTC